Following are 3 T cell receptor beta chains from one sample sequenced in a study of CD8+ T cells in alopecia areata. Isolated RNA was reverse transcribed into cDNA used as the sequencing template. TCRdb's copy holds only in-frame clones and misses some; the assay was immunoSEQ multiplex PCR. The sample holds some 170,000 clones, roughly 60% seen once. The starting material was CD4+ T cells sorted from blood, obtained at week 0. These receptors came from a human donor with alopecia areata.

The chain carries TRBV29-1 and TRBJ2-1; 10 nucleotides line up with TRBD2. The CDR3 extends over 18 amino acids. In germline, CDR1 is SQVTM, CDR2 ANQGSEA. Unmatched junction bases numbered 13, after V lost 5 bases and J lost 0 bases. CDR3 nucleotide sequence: TGCAGCGTTCTTTCGGCTAGCGGGAGATGGTCCTCCTACAATGAGCAGTTCTTC. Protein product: CSVLSASGRWSSYNEQFF.

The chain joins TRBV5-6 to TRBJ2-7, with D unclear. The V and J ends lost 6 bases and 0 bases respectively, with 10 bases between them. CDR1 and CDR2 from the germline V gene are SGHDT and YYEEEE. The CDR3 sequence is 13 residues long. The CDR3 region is CASNPRSSYEQYF. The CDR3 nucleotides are TGTGCCAGCAATCCTAGGAGCTCCTACGAGCAGTACTTC.

Here the CDR3 DNA reads TGCAGCGTTGTGAACAGGGCAATGAACACTGAAGCTTTCTTT. Translated, it gives CSVVNRAMNTEAFF. The chain has TRBV29-1 and TRBJ1-1, with D tentatively TRBD1 (6 bases). Between the trimmed V and J ends, which lost 4 bases and 0 bases, there was a span of 12 bases. The CDR3 has 14 amino acids. Germline CDR1 is SQVTM and CDR2 is ANQGSEA.